This TCR beta chain was found in a study of regulatory T cells in long-lasting Graves disease. Study details: Graves' disease counted as persistent after over 5 years of antithyroid drugs with positive TSH receptor antibodies.

In its sample, this clonotype was seen many times. Antigen unknown. Germline values: CDR1 MNHEY, CDR2 SVGEGT. The V gene lost 2 bases and the J gene lost 2 bases, with 13 bases spanning the gap. This CDR3 contains 15 residues. The time point: persistent/refractory GD, antithyroid drugs over 5 years with positive TRAb. After RNA was extracted from PBMCs, the TCR library was made from it. Investigators prepared the TCR beta libraries by applying iRepertoire HTBI primers and Arm-PCR of CDR3 regions. Each CDR3 protein is one row after TCRdb ran MiXCR on the multiplex PCR reads. This sample has about 310,000 distinct CDR3 sequences; under 25% occur once, and the top ten carry approximately 60%. Overall study results and limits: There were preferences for TRBV28, TRBJ1-2 and TRBJ2-5 in persistent disease. Few sampled subjects may have lowered accuracy.

Sequencing was performed on peripheral blood mononuclear cells (PBMCs), taken when the disease was refractory, from a patient treated with antithyroid drugs. This TCR was sampled from a female donor with Graves disease. This sequence joins TRBV6-2 or TRBV6-3 and TRBJ2-7; D might be TRBD1 (5 bases). CDR3 in amino acids: CASSYLREVAYEQYF. CDR3 sequence (DNA): TGTGCCAGCAGTTACCTCAGGGAAGTCGCCTACGAGCAGTACTTC.